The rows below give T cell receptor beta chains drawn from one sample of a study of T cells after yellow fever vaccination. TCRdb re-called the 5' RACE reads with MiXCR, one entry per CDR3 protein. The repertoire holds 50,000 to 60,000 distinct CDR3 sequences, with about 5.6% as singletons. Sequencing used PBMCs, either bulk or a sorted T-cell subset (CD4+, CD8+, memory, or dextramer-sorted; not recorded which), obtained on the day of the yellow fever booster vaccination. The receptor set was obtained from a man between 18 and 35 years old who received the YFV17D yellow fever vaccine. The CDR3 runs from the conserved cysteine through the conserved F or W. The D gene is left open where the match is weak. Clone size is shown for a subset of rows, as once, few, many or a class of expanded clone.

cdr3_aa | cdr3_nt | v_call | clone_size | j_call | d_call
CSSADSSYEQYF | TGCAGCTCTGCAGACAGCTCCTACGAGCAGTACTTC | TRBV29-1 | many | TRBJ2-7 | NA
CASSWGPTSYEQYF | TGTGCCAGCAGCTGGGGGCCCACTAGTTACGAGCAGTACTTC | TRBV7-3 | few | TRBJ2-7 | NA
CASSYSGSSSPLHF | TGTGCCAGCAGTTACTCAGGGAGTAGTTCACCCCTCCACTTT | TRBV6-5 | many | TRBJ1-6 | NA
CASSLSGRSTEAFF | TGTGCCAGCTCACTTTCCGGACGGAGCACTGAAGCTTTCTTT | TRBV18 | many | TRBJ1-1 | NA
CASSQILAGNEQYF | TGTGCCAGCAGCCAAATTCTAGCGGGGAACGAGCAGTACTTC | TRBV3-1 | many | TRBJ2-7 | TRBD2
CASGLVPTGQLEAFF | TGTGCTAGTGGTTTGGTACCTACGGGACAGCTTGAAGCTTTCTTT | TRBV12-5 | many | TRBJ1-1 | TRBD1
CASSPDRISGNTIYF | TGTGCCAGCAGCCCGGACAGGATCTCTGGAAACACCATATATTTT | TRBV7-2 | NA | TRBJ1-3 | TRBD1
CASRVLGGETQYF | TGTGCCAGCAGGGTTCTCGGTGGCGAGACCCAGTACTTC | TRBV27 | many | TRBJ2-5 | NA
CASSPQGLTNEKLFF | TGCGCCAGCAGCCCGCAGGGGTTAACTAATGAAAAACTGTTTTTT | TRBV5-1 | many | TRBJ1-4 | NA
CASSFHRAAYF | TGTGCCAGCAGTTTTCACAGGGCGGCATATTTT | TRBV28 | many | TRBJ1-4 | NA
CASSPGVVGFF | TGTGCCAGCAGTCCAGGGGTAGTCGGTTTCTTT | TRBV7-9 | many | TRBJ1-1 | NA
CSATRVDRVEAFF | TGCAGTGCTACGAGGGTAGACAGGGTCGAAGCTTTCTTT | TRBV20-1 | many | TRBJ1-1 | TRBD1
CASSFYQGVGRGYTF | TGTGCCAGCAGTTTTTACCAGGGAGTGGGCAGGGGCTACACCTTC | TRBV12-3/TRBV12-4 | many | TRBJ1-2 | NA
CASSPVGADPDTQYF | TGTGCCAGCAGCCCCGTGGGAGCAGATCCGGATACGCAGTATTTT | TRBV3-1 | NA | TRBJ2-3 | NA
CASSLGQGPVYGYTF | TGTGCCAGCAGCCTGGGACAGGGGCCGGTCTATGGCTACACCTTC | TRBV12-3/TRBV12-4 | many | TRBJ1-2 | TRBD1
CASSGELGGDTQYF | TGTGCCAGCAGCGGAGAACTCGGGGGGGATACGCAGTATTTT | TRBV11-3 | few | TRBJ2-3 | TRBD2
CASSRSTGDTGELFF | TGTGCCAGCAGCCGATCGACAGGGGACACCGGGGAGCTGTTTTTT | TRBV9 | many | TRBJ2-2 | TRBD1
CATSRDRVSHGYTF | TGTGCCACCAGCAGGGACAGGGTTAGCCATGGCTACACCTTC | TRBV15 | many | TRBJ1-2 | TRBD1
CASSLLVETQYF | TGTGCCAGCAGTTTGTTAGTCGAGACCCAGTACTTC | TRBV12-3/TRBV12-4 | many | TRBJ2-5 | NA
CASGGTGKHTEAFF | TGTGCCAGCGGAGGGACAGGCAAGCACACTGAAGCTTTCTTT | TRBV12-3/TRBV12-4 | many | TRBJ1-1 | TRBD1
CASSLGTSAYNEQFF | TGTGCCAGCAGTTTAGGGACTAGCGCTTACAATGAGCAGTTCTTC | TRBV28 | few | TRBJ2-1 | TRBD2
CASSPGPRVTEAFF | TGCGCCAGCAGTCCGGGCCCACGAGTCACTGAAGCTTTCTTT | TRBV10-2 | many | TRBJ1-1 | NA
CASSYRPEYGYTF | TGTGCCAGCAGTTACAGGCCAGAGTATGGCTACACCTTC | TRBV6-6 | few | TRBJ1-2 | NA
CASSYSPRDRELEQYF | TGTGCCAGCAGTTACTCCCCTCGGGACAGGGAACTCGAGCAGTACTTC | TRBV6-2/TRBV6-3 | many | TRBJ2-7 | TRBD1
CASSVGPDSQYF | TGTGCCAGCAGCGTCGGACCGGATTCGCAGTATTTT | TRBV9 | many | TRBJ2-3 | NA
CATSRVQNLNEQFF | TGTGCCACCAGCAGAGTGCAGAACCTCAATGAGCAGTTCTTC | TRBV15 | many | TRBJ2-1 | NA
CATSRDSGATEAFF | TGTGCCACCAGCAGAGATTCGGGGGCCACTGAAGCTTTCTTT | TRBV15 | few | TRBJ1-1 | NA
CATSDWGQETQYF | TGTGCCACCAGTGATTGGGGCCAAGAGACCCAGTACTTC | TRBV24-1 | few | TRBJ2-5 | NA
CASSEMGGRRYGYTF | TGTGCCAGCAGTGAAATGGGGGGGCGCAGATATGGCTACACCTTC | TRBV25-1 | few | TRBJ1-2 | NA
CASSLTGGIDTQYF | TGTGCCAGCAGTCTGACAGGGGGCATAGATACGCAGTATTTT | TRBV6-6 | many | TRBJ2-3 | TRBD1
CASSLSRSYSNQPQHF | TGCGCCAGCAGCCTCTCCCGGAGTTATAGCAATCAGCCCCAGCATTTT | TRBV4-1 | few | TRBJ1-5 | NA
CASRRPGGLPYSPLHF | TGTGCCAGCAGGCGGCCAGGGGGACTCCCGTATTCACCCCTCCACTTT | TRBV6-2/TRBV6-3 | few | TRBJ1-6 | TRBD1
CASSPTGMSEQYF | TGTGCCAGCAGTCCAACAGGGATGAGCGAGCAGTACTTC | TRBV7-9 | many | TRBJ2-7 | NA
CASSLRSYGNQPQHF | TGTGCCAGTAGTCTCCGGTCATACGGCAATCAGCCCCAGCATTTT | TRBV19 | NA | TRBJ1-5 | NA
CASSLRTTYEQYF | TGCGCCAGCAGCCTTCGGACCACCTACGAGCAGTACTTC | TRBV4-3 | many | TRBJ2-7 | NA
CASSQTRGSGNTIYF | TGTGCCAGCAGCCAGACCAGGGGGTCTGGAAACACCATATATTTT | TRBV14 | NA | TRBJ1-3 | TRBD1
CASSRLGDRASDTQYF | TGCGCCAGCAGCCGCTTGGGGGACAGGGCGTCCGATACGCAGTATTTT | TRBV5-1 | many | TRBJ2-3 | TRBD1
CASSRPAAGGYTF | TGCGCCAGCAGCAGACCAGCTGCAGGCGGCTACACCTTC | TRBV5-1 | few | TRBJ1-2 | NA
CASSNRGLAGGPSGELFF | TGTGCCAGCAGTAACCGTGGACTAGCGGGGGGGCCTAGCGGGGAGCTGTTTTTT | TRBV7-3 | few | TRBJ2-2 | TRBD2
CATSSGSEQFF | TGTGCCACCAGCAGTGGGTCCGAGCAGTTCTTC | TRBV15 | few | TRBJ2-1 | NA
CASSWTSGGTNNEQFF | TGTGCCAGCAGCTGGACTAGCGGGGGGACCAACAATGAGCAGTTCTTC | TRBV7-9 | few | TRBJ2-1 | TRBD2
CASSEQGARNQPQHF | TGCGCCAGCAGTGAACAGGGCGCTAGGAATCAGCCCCAGCATTTT | TRBV10-2 | many | TRBJ1-5 | NA
CASRGQDNQPQHF | TGTGCCAGCAGGGGACAGGACAATCAGCCCCAGCATTTT | TRBV2 | NA | TRBJ1-5 | TRBD1
CASSLQGEAGNTIYF | TGCGCCAGCAGCTTGCAGGGGGAAGCTGGAAACACCATATATTTT | TRBV5-1 | many | TRBJ1-3 | TRBD1
CASSLEVRLHEQFF | TGTGCCAGCAGCTTAGAGGTTAGGTTGCATGAGCAGTTCTTC | TRBV7-9 | many | TRBJ2-1 | NA
CASSQVWTAVTGELFF | TGCGCCAGCAGCCAAGTGTGGACTGCAGTAACCGGGGAGCTGTTTTTT | TRBV4-3 | many | TRBJ2-2 | NA